A single sample is the source of the 25 T cell receptor beta chains below, sequenced in a study of graft-versus-host responses after intestinal transplantation. Their specific antigens are unknown. Using immunoSEQ multiplex PCR, the repertoire was profiled, and TCRdb retains in-frame clones only, with some absent. Counted here are about 110,000 clones, 80% to 90% occurring once; the ten biggest clones make up around 0.7%. Sequences were derived from unstimulated CD4+ T cells sorted from spleen or lymph node cells, sampled before transplant. The receptor set was obtained from a human donor who was the organ donor for an intestinal transplant.

The rearrangement joins TRBV5-4 to TRBJ2-1; 11 nucleotides align to TRBD2. This CDR3 is built from 17 residues. V shed 1 base, J shed 5 bases, and the junction held 8 bases outside the gene matches. Germline CDR1 is SGHNT and CDR2 is YYREEE (reference sequence). CDR3 region: CASSLFVGTSGNNEQFF. CDR3 DNA sequence: TGTGCCAGCAGCTTGTTTGTGGGGACTAGCGGTAACAATGAGCAGTTCTTC.

The chain links TRBV7-8 to TRBJ2-4, with TRBD2 as a possible D gene (7 bases). Deletions cut 5 bases from V and 2 bases from J, with 16 bases between. The CDR3 contains 16 residues. The germline gives CDR1 SGHVS, CDR2 FQNEAQ. CDR3 sequence (DNA): TGTGCCAGCAGCCCCCGGGGGGCGGTCTCCAAAAACATTCAGTACTTC. Translating it yields CASSPRGAVSKNIQYF.

The chain couples TRBV5-1 to TRBJ2-7; no firm D call. V was clipped by 0 bases and J by 0 bases, with 7 bases between them. CDR1 is SGHRS and CDR2 is YFSETQ in the germline V gene. The CDR3 sequence is 14 residues long. The CDR3 coding sequence is TGCGCCAGCAGCTTGGTCGGCATCTCCTACGAGCAGTACTTC. This gives the protein CASSLVGISYEQYF. The whole variable domain, remainder taken from reference TRBV5-1 and TRBJ2-7, is KAGVTQTPRYLIKTRGQQVTLSCSPISGHRSVSWYQQTPGQGLQFLFEYFSETQRNKGNFPGRFSGRQFSNSRSEMNVSTLELGDSALYLCASSLVGISYEQYFGPGTRLTVT.

This chain links TRBV19 with TRBJ1-5; the D is unclear. Trimming took off 7 bases at V and 6 bases at J, with 10 bases between the two ends. CDR3 length: 12 residues. Germline values: CDR1 LNHDA, CDR2 SQIVND (reference sequence). CDR3 residues: CASIIPSQPQHF. Here the CDR3 DNA reads TGTGCCAGTATAATTCCGTCTCAGCCCCAGCATTTT. Full variable domain (missing parts from reference TRBV19 and TRBJ1-5): DGGITQSPKYLFRKEGQNVTLSCEQNLNHDAMYWYRQDPGQGLRLIYYSQIVNDFQKGDIAEGYSVSREKKESFPLTVTSAQKNPTAFYLCASIIPSQPQHFGDGTRLSIL.

The V gene is TRBV7-3, the J gene TRBJ2-2, with D unresolved. Germline-derived CDR1 and CDR2 are SGHTA and FQGTGA. Trimming stripped 6 bases from V and 4 bases from J, with 9 bases between. The CDR3 is 13 amino acids. The DNA for the CDR3 is TGTGCCAGCAGTGGGCAATCCACCGGGGAGCTGTTTTTT. This encodes CASSGQSTGELFF.

This clone has only one observation. Other DNA sequences in the sample encode the same CDR3. The J gene is TRBJ2-7, the V gene TRBV11-2; 9 bases fit TRBD1. Looked up from germline, CDR1 is SGHAT and CDR2 is FQNNGV. CDR3 length equals 13 residues. V shed 3 bases, J shed 4 bases, and the junction held 1 base outside the gene matches. This CDR3 reads CASSLDRGYEQYF. CDR3 coding DNA: TGTGCCAGCAGCTTGGACAGGGGATACGAGCAGTACTTC.

In this sample, this clone turned up a few times. This rearrangement joins TRBV7-9 to TRBJ1-1, with TRBD1 identical over 10 bases. The CDR3 has 15 amino acids. The germline CDR1 and CDR2 sequences are SEHNR and FQNEAQ (reference sequence). J lost 1 base, V lost 2 bases, and 1 base had no gene match. This CDR3 is CASSLWDRGNTEAFF. The CDR3 region has the DNA TGTGCCAGCAGCTTATGGGACAGGGGGAACACTGAAGCTTTCTTT.

V is TRBV6-1 and J is TRBJ2-1; D call uncertain. Germline V gene sequence: CDR1 MNHNS, CDR2 SASEGT. The V gene lost 6 bases and the J gene lost 8 bases, with 14 bases spanning the gap. This CDR3 is built from 13 residues. The CDR3 coding sequence is TGTGCCAGCAGATTTACCCTTTCAGATGAGCAGTTCTTC. Amino acids: CASRFTLSDEQFF.

The DNA of the CDR3 is TGCGCCAGCAGCCGGGGACTAGCGGACGGAGGATCTGGGGCCAACGTCCTGACTTTC. It is translated as CASSRGLADGGSGANVLTF. The chain combines TRBV4-1 with TRBJ2-6; TRBD2 matches 11 bases. V gave up 4 bases and J gave up 1 base; unmatched junction bases: 9. This CDR3 contains 19 residues. The germline V gene has CDR1 MGHRA and CDR2 YSYEKL.

The chain employs TRBV7-9 and TRBJ2-3; the match to TRBD2 covers 8 bases. The V segment lost 0 bases and the J segment 1 base; nucleotides outside the gene matches: 3. The germline gives CDR1 SEHNR, CDR2 FQNEAQ (reference sequence). CDR3 length: 16 residues. The CDR3 nucleotides are TGTGCCAGCAGCTTAGCGTTGCGGGAGGGCACAGATACGCAGTATTTT. Translated: CASSLALREGTDTQYF. Combining the CDR3 with reference TRBV7-9 and TRBJ2-3 gives the whole variable domain DTGVSQNPRHKITKRGQNVTFRCDPISEHNRLYWYRQTLGQGPEFLTYFQNEAQLEKSRLLSDRFSAERPKGSFSTLEIQRTEQGDSAMYLCASSLALREGTDTQYFGPGTRLTVL.

The chain combines TRBV4-1 with TRBJ2-5, with TRBD2 as a possible D gene (7 bases). The V end was cut by 5 bases, the J end by 1 base, with 17 bases between. The CDR3 runs 16 residues. Germline V gene sequence: CDR1 MGHRA, CDR2 YSYEKL. The CDR3 DNA is TGCGCCAGCAGCTCCCGGGGAGGGGGAGGCCAAGAGACCCAGTACTTC. Amino acid sequence: CASSSRGGGGQETQYF.

The rearrangement joins TRBV6-1 to TRBJ2-3, with D unclear. The CDR3 has 16 amino acids. Germline loops: CDR1 MNHNS, CDR2 SASEGT. V lost 3 bases and J lost 2, with 15 bases in between. CDR3 DNA: TGTGCCAGCAGTGATCTTGGGGATTTGGCCACAGATACGCAGTATTTT. This sequence encodes CASSDLGDLATDTQYF.

This chain joins TRBV6-5 and TRBJ1-2; D gene uncertain. Germline CDR1 and CDR2: MNHEY and SVGAGI. This CDR3 is built from 14 residues. Trimming removed 5 bases at V and 3 bases at J, with 13 bases between. CDR3: CASSGRPNDYGYTF. The CDR3 DNA sequence: TGTGCCAGCAGTGGGAGACCCAACGACTATGGCTACACCTTC.

This clone appeared once. The chain has TRBV19 and TRBJ1-1; D possibly corresponds to TRBD1 (5 bases). The CDR3 runs 18 residues. Germline V lookup: CDR1 LNHDA, CDR2 SQIVND (reference sequence). V lost 1 base and J lost 4, with 22 bases in between. CDR3 region: CASSIGSGGLVLGTEAFF. For the CDR3, the DNA is TGTGCCAGTAGTATAGGATCCGGGGGGTTGGTACTAGGCACTGAAGCTTTCTTT. The full variable domain, its missing parts supplied by reference TRBV19 and TRBJ1-1, is DGGITQSPKYLFRKEGQNVTLSCEQNLNHDAMYWYRQDPGQGLRLIYYSQIVNDFQKGDIAEGYSVSREKKESFPLTVTSAQKNPTAFYLCASSIGSGGLVLGTEAFFGQGTRLTVV.

V usage is TRBV6-5 and J usage is TRBJ1-3; D uncertain. Deletions cut 6 bases from V and 5 bases from J, with 14 bases between. This CDR3 spans 14 amino acids. CDR1 and CDR2 (germline): MNHEY, SVGAGI. CDR3 residues: CASRGSRSRNTIYF. DNA of the CDR3: TGTGCCAGCAGAGGATCTAGGTCTAGAAACACCATATATTTT.

The V and J genes are TRBV11-2 and TRBJ1-2; the match to TRBD1 covers 9 bases. Per the germline V gene, CDR1 is SGHAT and CDR2 is FQNNGV. This CDR3 comprises 14 residues. The ends lost 6 bases at V and 4 bases at J; junction bases unmatched: 6. As DNA, the CDR3 is TGTGCCAGCAGACCACAGGGGGCCGGCTATGGCTACACCTTC. Protein sequence: CASRPQGAGYGYTF.

The J gene is TRBJ1-5, the V gene TRBV7-2, with unresolved D. Germline CDR1 reads SGHTA; CDR2 reads FQGNSA. CDR3 length: 15 residues. The ends were cut back, 1 base at V and 4 bases at J, with 11 bases in the middle. CDR3 residues: CASSLVRGTNQPQHF. The DNA of the CDR3 is TGTGCCAGCAGCTTAGTTCGGGGTACGAATCAGCCCCAGCATTTT.

The V call is TRBV4-1, the J call TRBJ2-3, with 10 positions matching TRBD2. The J segment lost 4 bases and the V segment lost 5 bases, leaving 6 bases of the junction unmatched. The CDR3 runs 15 residues. The germline V gene encodes CDR1 MGHRA and CDR2 YSYEKL. CDR3 amino acids: CASSISGGEPDTQYF. The CDR3 nucleotides read TGCGCCAGCAGCATCAGCGGGGGGGAGCCAGATACGCAGTATTTT.

The chain employs TRBV11-2 and TRBJ2-1; D not resolved. The CDR3 length is 13 residues. V lost 4 bases to trimming and J lost 10 bases, with 14 bases between them. The germline gives CDR1 SGHAT, CDR2 FQNNGV. The CDR3 DNA follows: TGTGCCAGCAGCTCCCGCGAACCAGCAGAGCAGTTCTTC. This sequence encodes CASSSREPAEQFF.

J is TRBJ1-4 and V is TRBV19; TRBD1 might be the D (6 bases). The CDR3 extends over 21 amino acids. V gave up 5 bases and J gave up 0 bases, with 28 bases separating them. Germline V gene lookup returns CDR1 LNHDA and CDR2 SQIVND (reference sequence). The CDR3 sequence is CASSVTGLPSRYRSTNEKLFF. In nucleotides, the CDR3 is TGTGCCAGTAGTGTAACAGGGTTACCGAGCAGATACCGTTCAACTAATGAAAAACTGTTTTTT.

The CDR3 coding sequence is TGTGCCAGCAGCTCCCCGGGACAGGGGGTAGAAAAACTGTTTTTT. Translation gives CASSSPGQGVEKLFF. This rearrangement joins TRBV5-5 to TRBJ1-4; 11 bases line up with TRBD1. J was trimmed by 8 bases and V by 3 bases; bases with no gene match: 6. The CDR3 length is 15 residues. Germline V gene sequence: CDR1 SGHKS, CDR2 YYEKEE (reference sequence).

V is TRBV9 and J is TRBJ2-3; TRBD1 matches at 7 bases. Germline trimming cut 8 bases from V and 2 bases from J; bases unmatched to any gene: 14. The CDR3 has 16 amino acids. Germline CDR1 reads SGDLS; CDR2 reads YYNGEE. CDR3 residues: CASTTRSGQNTDTQYF. CDR3 nucleotides: TGTGCCAGTACCACTAGGTCGGGACAGAACACAGATACGCAGTATTTT.

The chain links TRBV27 to TRBJ2-1; D ambiguous. The CDR3 consists of 13 residues. Trimming removed 8 bases at V and 5 bases at J, with 13 bases between. Germline V gene sequence: CDR1 MNHEY, CDR2 SMNVEV (reference sequence). CDR3 loop: CASQTLGHNEQFF. For the CDR3, the DNA is TGTGCCAGCCAAACCCTGGGCCACAATGAGCAGTTCTTC.

The chain couples TRBV5-4 to TRBJ2-5; 7 bases map to TRBD1. The J segment lost 4 bases and the V segment lost 4 bases, leaving 7 bases of the junction unmatched. The CDR3 has 14 amino acids. Germline lookup yields CDR1 SGHNT and CDR2 YYREEE (reference sequence). CDR3 loop: CASSISRGPETQYF. CDR3 in DNA: TGTGCCAGCAGCATATCAAGGGGGCCAGAGACCCAGTACTTC.

The chain is built from TRBV5-1 and TRBJ2-7; D might be TRBD1 (5 bases). Germline V CDR1 and CDR2: SGHRS, YFSETQ. Trimming removed 2 bases at V and 3 bases at J, with 15 bases between. The CDR3 is 15 amino acids. The CDR3 loop is CASSLVYNRHYEQYF. CDR3 DNA: TGCGCCAGCAGCTTAGTGTATAACAGGCACTACGAGCAGTACTTC.